These T cell receptor beta chains were read from a single sample in a study of blood T cell repertoires in COVID-19. Some clones are missing from TCRdb's copy, which holds only in-frame ones; the method was immunoSEQ multiplex PCR. The sample includes about 310,000 clones, about 90% of them seen just once. The sequencing input was peripheral blood. The receptors were sampled from a woman in her 50s who had recovered from COVID-19. CDR3s include the opening cysteine and the closing phenylalanine or tryptophan. D genes are given only for firm matches. Expanded clones are given a class, and other clones once, few, many or no size at all.

cdr3_nt: TGTGCCAGCAGTGTGGGGAGATTTAATTCACCCCTCCACTTT; cdr3_aa: CASSVGRFNSPLHF; cdr3_length: 14; clone_size: NA; d_call: NA; v_call: TRBV28; j_call: TRBJ1-6
cdr3_nt: TGCGCCAGCAGCCAACAGCCCCGGAGCGACGAGCAGTACTTC; cdr3_aa: CASSQQPRSDEQYF; cdr3_length: 14; clone_size: NA; d_call: NA; v_call: TRBV4-3; j_call: TRBJ2-7
cdr3_nt: TGCAGCGTTGCAGCGGCCACCAATAGCAATCAGCCCCAGCATTTT; cdr3_aa: CSVAAATNSNQPQHF; cdr3_length: 15; clone_size: NA; d_call: NA; v_call: TRBV29-1; j_call: TRBJ1-5
cdr3_nt: TGTGCCAGCAGCCAACTGCGGGGGAGTGAGCAGTTCTTC; cdr3_aa: CASSQLRGSEQFF; cdr3_length: 13; clone_size: NA; d_call: TRBD2; v_call: TRBV14; j_call: TRBJ2-1
cdr3_nt: TGTGCCTGTGTAAGGGGGCTGAACACTGAAGCTTTCTTT; cdr3_aa: CACVRGLNTEAFF; cdr3_length: 13; clone_size: many; d_call: TRBD1; v_call: TRBV12-3/TRBV12-4; j_call: TRBJ1-1
cdr3_nt: TGTGCCAGCAGCACTAATGACAGGGTTGATTCACCCCTCCACTTT; cdr3_aa: CASSTNDRVDSPLHF; cdr3_length: 15; clone_size: NA; d_call: TRBD1; v_call: TRBV9; j_call: TRBJ1-6
cdr3_nt: TGTGCCAGTAGCCTTGGTCTCCGGGAGACCCAGTACTTC; cdr3_aa: CASSLGLRETQYF; cdr3_length: 13; clone_size: NA; d_call: NA; v_call: TRBV19; j_call: TRBJ2-5
cdr3_nt: TGTGCCAGCAGCTTGGACAGGGGTCGACTCGATGAGCAGTTCTTC; cdr3_aa: CASSLDRGRLDEQFF; cdr3_length: 15; clone_size: NA; d_call: TRBD1; v_call: TRBV5-4; j_call: TRBJ2-1
cdr3_nt: TGTGCCAGCAGCAAGGCAGGGGGGAAGGCTGAAGCTTTCTTT; cdr3_aa: CASSKAGGKAEAFF; cdr3_length: 14; clone_size: NA; d_call: TRBD1; v_call: TRBV6-5; j_call: TRBJ1-1
cdr3_nt: TGTGCCAGCAGCTTCGGACAGCCAGGGGAGACCCAGTACTTC; cdr3_aa: CASSFGQPGETQYF; cdr3_length: 14; clone_size: NA; d_call: NA; v_call: TRBV7-3; j_call: TRBJ2-5
cdr3_nt: TGCAGCGTTGAGACAGGGGAAAGTAGTGAAGCTTTCTTT; cdr3_aa: CSVETGESSEAFF; cdr3_length: 13; clone_size: NA; d_call: TRBD1; v_call: TRBV29-1; j_call: TRBJ1-1
cdr3_nt: TGTGCCAGCAAGGCTGGGGCTGATGGCTACACCTTC; cdr3_aa: CASKAGADGYTF; cdr3_length: 12; clone_size: few; d_call: NA; v_call: TRBV2; j_call: TRBJ1-2
cdr3_nt: TGCGCCAGCAGTGACACGGGGGGGTCCTACAATGAGCAGTTCTTC; cdr3_aa: CASSDTGGSYNEQFF; cdr3_length: 15; clone_size: NA; d_call: TRBD2; v_call: TRBV10-2; j_call: TRBJ2-1
cdr3_nt: TGTGCCGGGGGGTCTAACTATGGCTACACCTTC; cdr3_aa: CAGGSNYGYTF; cdr3_length: 11; clone_size: NA; d_call: NA; v_call: TRBV28; j_call: TRBJ1-2
cdr3_nt: TGTGCCAGCAGTCCGGGGGGCCATAGCAATCAGCCCCAGCATTTT; cdr3_aa: CASSPGGHSNQPQHF; cdr3_length: 15; clone_size: NA; d_call: NA; v_call: TRBV6-2/TRBV6-3; j_call: TRBJ1-5
cdr3_nt: TGCGCCAGCAAAGGAGGGGTCGCCGAGACCCAGTACTTC; cdr3_aa: CASKGGVAETQYF; cdr3_length: 13; clone_size: once; d_call: NA; v_call: TRBV5-1; j_call: TRBJ2-5
cdr3_nt: TGTGCCAGCAGTGGGCGGATTAATCAGCCCCAGCATTTT; cdr3_aa: CASSGRINQPQHF; cdr3_length: 13; clone_size: NA; d_call: NA; v_call: TRBV2; j_call: TRBJ1-5
cdr3_nt: TGTGCCAGCAGCGCTAGACCAGGGTTGAATTCACCCCTCCACTTT; cdr3_aa: CASSARPGLNSPLHF; cdr3_length: 15; clone_size: once; d_call: NA; v_call: TRBV7-6; j_call: TRBJ1-6
cdr3_nt: TGTGCCAGCAGTCGACAGGCAACTAATGAAAAACTGTTTTTT; cdr3_aa: CASSRQATNEKLFF; cdr3_length: 14; clone_size: NA; d_call: NA; v_call: TRBV2; j_call: TRBJ1-4
cdr3_nt: TGTGCCTGGACACTAGCGGGGGGACATACGCAGTATTTT; cdr3_aa: CAWTLAGGHTQYF; cdr3_length: 13; clone_size: NA; d_call: TRBD2; v_call: TRBV30; j_call: TRBJ2-3
cdr3_nt: TGTGCCAGCCGACTAGCTAACACCGGGGAGCTGTTTTTT; cdr3_aa: CASRLANTGELFF; cdr3_length: 13; clone_size: NA; d_call: TRBD2; v_call: TRBV28; j_call: TRBJ2-2
cdr3_nt: TGTGCCAGCAGCGCGAACAGGGACACTGAAGCTTTCTTT; cdr3_aa: CASSANRDTEAFF; cdr3_length: 13; clone_size: NA; d_call: NA; v_call: TRBV11-2; j_call: TRBJ1-1
cdr3_nt: TGTGCCAGCACCCGGGACTTGGGGCAGCCCCAGCATTTT; cdr3_aa: CASTRDLGQPQHF; cdr3_length: 13; clone_size: NA; d_call: NA; v_call: TRBV28; j_call: TRBJ1-5
cdr3_nt: TGTGCCAGCAGTTTATCCCCACAGGTTGATAATGAAAAACTGTTTTTT; cdr3_aa: CASSLSPQVDNEKLFF; cdr3_length: 16; clone_size: NA; d_call: NA; v_call: TRBV27; j_call: TRBJ1-4
cdr3_nt: TGTGCCAGCAGCTTACGGGGTAATCAGCCCCAGCATTTT; cdr3_aa: CASSLRGNQPQHF; cdr3_length: 13; clone_size: once; d_call: NA; v_call: TRBV7-2; j_call: TRBJ1-5
cdr3_nt: TGTGCCAGTTTCCGGGGGAGCGGAAGCTCTGGAAACACCATATATTTT; cdr3_aa: CASFRGSGSSGNTIYF; cdr3_length: 16; clone_size: NA; d_call: NA; v_call: TRBV19; j_call: TRBJ1-3
cdr3_nt: TGCAGCGTTGTATTTTACGGTGAGCAGTTCTTC; cdr3_aa: CSVVFYGEQFF; cdr3_length: 11; clone_size: NA; d_call: NA; v_call: TRBV29-1; j_call: TRBJ2-1
cdr3_nt: TGTGCCAGCAGCCCCGGGACTACTCAAGAGACCCAGTACTTC; cdr3_aa: CASSPGTTQETQYF; cdr3_length: 14; clone_size: NA; d_call: TRBD2; v_call: TRBV3-1/TRBV3-2; j_call: TRBJ2-5
cdr3_nt: TGCGCCAGCAGCCGAGGACACGATTCCTACGAGCAGTACTTC; cdr3_aa: CASSRGHDSYEQYF; cdr3_length: 14; clone_size: NA; d_call: NA; v_call: TRBV4-3; j_call: TRBJ2-7